These T cell receptor beta chains were read from a single sample in a study of long-term antiretroviral therapy in people with HIV. The repertoire was sequenced with immunoSEQ multiplex PCR; TCRdb's copy has only in-frame clones and lacks some. This table has about 33,000 clones, 60% to 85% appearing once. The sample consisted of unsorted PBMCs, taken 2 years after starting antiretroviral therapy. The receptors here all came from a woman between 50 and 59 years old with HIV. Each CDR3 is given with its conserved first and last residue. Fields, in order: D gene, J gene, V gene, CDR3 protein. The D gene is left open where the match is weak.

D gene: TRBD1
J gene: TRBJ1-3
V gene: TRBV27
CDR3 protein: CASSPNRGSSGNTIYF

D gene: .
J gene: TRBJ1-3
V gene: TRBV11-2
CDR3 protein: CASSLDRGYSGNTIYF

D gene: .
J gene: TRBJ2-1
V gene: TRBV19
CDR3 protein: CASSILAGNEQFF

D gene: .
J gene: TRBJ2-7
V gene: TRBV5-1
CDR3 protein: CASSLDPGPDSYEQYF

D gene: .
J gene: TRBJ1-5
V gene: TRBV7-8
CDR3 protein: CASSSRESRGPQHF

D gene: .
J gene: TRBJ1-2
V gene: TRBV9
CDR3 protein: CASSVGGVGGYTF

D gene: .
J gene: TRBJ1-2
V gene: TRBV7-9
CDR3 protein: CAGQAKGNYGYTF

D gene: .
J gene: TRBJ2-5
V gene: TRBV30
CDR3 protein: CAWSVYRGDQETQYF

D gene: .
J gene: TRBJ2-1
V gene: TRBV29-1
CDR3 protein: CSVEIVQGGEQFF

D gene: TRBD1
J gene: TRBJ1-5
V gene: TRBV6-1
CDR3 protein: CASSERDRNQPQHF

D gene: .
J gene: TRBJ1-5
V gene: TRBV27
CDR3 protein: CASSYGTNQPQHF

D gene: .
J gene: TRBJ1-1
V gene: TRBV5-8
CDR3 protein: CASSLTLGQGNTEAFF

D gene: .
J gene: TRBJ1-2
V gene: TRBV6-6
CDR3 protein: CASSYSSLPLGYGYTF

D gene: .
J gene: TRBJ2-2
V gene: TRBV18
CDR3 protein: CATRGQPNTGELFF

D gene: TRBD1
J gene: TRBJ2-1
V gene: TRBV27
CDR3 protein: CASSSRTGFDEQFF

D gene: .
J gene: TRBJ2-5
V gene: TRBV18
CDR3 protein: CASSPGQKETQYF

D gene: .
J gene: TRBJ1-2
V gene: TRBV30
CDR3 protein: CAWAPGSPSSGYTF

D gene: .
J gene: TRBJ1-3
V gene: TRBV7-3
CDR3 protein: CASSEGAGNTIYF

D gene: TRBD1
J gene: TRBJ1-2
V gene: TRBV10-1
CDR3 protein: CASSPRLDRGLLGYTF

D gene: TRBD2
J gene: TRBJ2-1
V gene: TRBV11-3
CDR3 protein: CASSLRGGGYNEQFF

D gene: TRBD1
J gene: TRBJ1-2
V gene: TRBV29-1
CDR3 protein: CSALDRGLDGYTF

D gene: .
J gene: TRBJ2-5
V gene: TRBV6-5
CDR3 protein: CASSPYTFEQETQYF

D gene: .
J gene: TRBJ1-6
V gene: TRBV9
CDR3 protein: CASSVGGAGAKSYNSPLHF

D gene: .
J gene: .
V gene: TRBV25-1
CDR3 protein: CASSEYNEQYF

D gene: .
J gene: TRBJ2-2
V gene: TRBV9
CDR3 protein: CASSPLDTRPGELFF

D gene: .
J gene: TRBJ2-1
V gene: TRBV19
CDR3 protein: CASSMGSPAGNEQFF

D gene: TRBD2
J gene: TRBJ2-1
V gene: TRBV15
CDR3 protein: CATSRGLAGGHNEQFF

D gene: TRBD1
J gene: TRBJ2-5
V gene: TRBV5-1
CDR3 protein: CASSSGQPQETQYF

D gene: .
J gene: TRBJ1-2
V gene: TRBV5-1
CDR3 protein: CASSDRYGYTF

D gene: .
J gene: TRBJ1-1
V gene: TRBV14
CDR3 protein: CASSRRRGAEAFF

D gene: .
J gene: TRBJ2-7
V gene: TRBV10-1
CDR3 protein: CASSESLGHEQYF

D gene: TRBD1
J gene: TRBJ1-5
V gene: TRBV27
CDR3 protein: CASSLAGGQGANQPQHF

D gene: .
J gene: TRBJ1-2
V gene: TRBV18
CDR3 protein: CASSPLNNRENNGYTF

D gene: TRBD2
J gene: TRBJ2-1
V gene: TRBV19
CDR3 protein: CASSIPTLGLAGANEQFF

D gene: TRBD1
J gene: TRBJ1-1
V gene: TRBV4-2
CDR3 protein: CASSQMDRGGTEAFF

D gene: .
J gene: TRBJ1-5
V gene: TRBV7-2
CDR3 protein: CASSYKGGVQPQHF

D gene: .
J gene: TRBJ2-3
V gene: TRBV6-5
CDR3 protein: CASSSRTDTQYF

D gene: TRBD1
J gene: TRBJ2-3
V gene: TRBV18
CDR3 protein: CASSPQGVTDTQYF

D gene: .
J gene: TRBJ1-3
V gene: TRBV4-1
CDR3 protein: CASSQTTGGSGNTIYF

D gene: .
J gene: TRBJ1-1
V gene: TRBV6-5
CDR3 protein: CASSRQALGTEAFF

D gene: TRBD2
J gene: TRBJ2-3
V gene: TRBV9
CDR3 protein: CASSADGTSGTDTQYF

D gene: TRBD1
J gene: TRBJ2-4
V gene: TRBV5-4
CDR3 protein: CASSLGDSLAKNIQYF

D gene: TRBD1
J gene: TRBJ1-5
V gene: TRBV7-4
CDR3 protein: CASSLSGGEWNQPQHF

D gene: TRBD1
J gene: TRBJ2-3
V gene: TRBV4-1
CDR3 protein: CASSQDPIGGPDTQYF

D gene: .
J gene: TRBJ1-1
V gene: TRBV18
CDR3 protein: CASSRGGQANTEAFF

D gene: .
J gene: TRBJ1-4
V gene: TRBV5-6
CDR3 protein: CASSVWGNTGGEKLFF

D gene: TRBD2
J gene: TRBJ2-2
V gene: TRBV7-2
CDR3 protein: CASSLVRLAGGPTGELFF

D gene: TRBD2
J gene: TRBJ2-1
V gene: TRBV2
CDR3 protein: CASSGTSGGAGYNEQFF

D gene: .
J gene: TRBJ1-5
V gene: TRBV11-2
CDR3 protein: CASSLGQGNQPQHF

D gene: .
J gene: TRBJ2-5
V gene: TRBV6-5
CDR3 protein: CASSWLGPDGETQYF

D gene: .
J gene: TRBJ1-5
V gene: TRBV6-1
CDR3 protein: CASNNQPQHF